This TCR beta chain was sequenced during a study of cytomegalovirus exposure and HLA in healthy donors. Study outcomes and limitations: Later genetic work tied a missense DCLRE1C variant to beta-chain V and J trimming.

In regard to this clone: The antigen remains unidentified.

It was with 60 Vbeta and 13 Jbeta primers that the PCR ran. Method: immunoSEQ multiplex PCR; TCRdb's copy keeps in-frame clones and lacks some. The top ten clones hold about 2.5% of a sample with roughly 130,000 clones, 84% of them seen once. This CDR3 has 12 residues. Germline CDR1 is MNHNY and CDR2 is SVGAGI (reference sequence). The V end lost 0 bases, the J end lost 16 bases, and 13 bases lay between the germline ends. The chain uses TRBV6-6 and TRBJ1-3, with D possibly TRBD1 on 5 matching bases. The sample consisted of PBMCs. The sequence was obtained from a man aged 45-65 years in good health and CMV-seronegative. The DNA for the CDR3 is TGTGCCAGCAGTTACTCGCCAGGGCCCGAGTATTTT. It specifies CASSYSPGPEYF.